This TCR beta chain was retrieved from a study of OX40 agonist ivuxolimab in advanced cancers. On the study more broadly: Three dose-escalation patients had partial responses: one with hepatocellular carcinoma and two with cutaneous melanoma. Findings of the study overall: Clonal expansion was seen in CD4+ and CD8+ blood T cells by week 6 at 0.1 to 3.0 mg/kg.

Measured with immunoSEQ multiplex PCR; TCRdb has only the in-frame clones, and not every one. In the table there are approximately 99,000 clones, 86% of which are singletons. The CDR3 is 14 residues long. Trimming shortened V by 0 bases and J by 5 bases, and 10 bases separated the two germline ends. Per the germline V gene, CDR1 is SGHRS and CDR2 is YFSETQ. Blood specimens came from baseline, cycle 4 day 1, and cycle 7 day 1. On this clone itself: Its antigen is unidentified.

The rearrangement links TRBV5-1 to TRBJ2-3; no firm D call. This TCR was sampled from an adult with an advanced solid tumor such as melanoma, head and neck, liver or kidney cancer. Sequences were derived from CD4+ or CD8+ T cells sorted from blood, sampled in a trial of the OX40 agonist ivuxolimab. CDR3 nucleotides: TGCGCCAGCAGCTTGGCGCTAGTTGGAGATACGCAGTATTTT. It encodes CASSLALVGDTQYF.